This entry features one TCR beta chain sequence. Its antigen is undetermined. Amplification used 60 Vbeta primers and 13 Jbeta primers. Here immunoSEQ multiplex PCR was the method, and the copy in TCRdb shows in-frame clones only, minus some. The sample has 150,000 or so clones, 84% seen once. This entry is derived from a study of cytomegalovirus exposure and HLA in healthy donors. Notes on the study in general: Reportedly, TCR beta sequences accurately predicted HLA-A and HLA-B alleles in most subjects. High sensitivity and specificity were reportedly achieved when the classifier diagnosed cytomegalovirus status.

Trimming shortened V by 1 base and J by 10 bases, and 13 bases separated the two germline ends. From germline, CDR1 is MGHRA and CDR2 YSYEKL. CDR3 length equals 14 residues. The chain joins TRBV4-1 to TRBJ1-4; perhaps TRBD1 as D (5 bases). This clonotype was obtained from a young man in good health and CMV-seronegative. Sample: PBMCs. The CDR3 nucleotides read TGCGCCAGCAGCCAAGTACAGGCAGTGGGAAAACTGTTTTTT. It is translated as CASSQVQAVGKLFF.